The next 7 T cell receptor beta chains were all read from a single sample in a study of cytomegalovirus exposure and HLA in healthy donors. PCR involved 60 Vbeta and 13 Jbeta primers. The assay was immunoSEQ multiplex PCR, and TCRdb's table has in-frame clones only and misses some. This sample carries approximately 40,000 clones, approximately 82% of them seen once, and the ten largest clones take roughly a tenth. Sequences were obtained from PBMCs. The receptors stem from a young woman in good health and CMV-seropositive.

The V gene is TRBV4-2, the J gene TRBJ2-7; tentative D call: TRBD2 (7 bases). The germline CDR1 and CDR2 sequences are LGHNA and YNFKEQ. CDR3 length equals 19 residues. The V gene lost 3 bases and the J gene lost 0 bases, with 24 bases spanning the gap. CDR3 protein: CASSQRVARAGALSYEQYF. In nucleotides, the CDR3 is TGTGCCAGCAGCCAGAGGGTAGCCCGGGCGGGGGCCCTCTCCTACGAGCAGTACTTC.

V is TRBV30 and J is TRBJ2-3, with TRBD2 matching over 10 bases. With V trimmed by 1 base and J by 8 bases, 9 bases remained unmatched. The CDR3 has 15 amino acids. Germline assignment: CDR1 GTSNPN and CDR2 SVGIG (reference sequence). CDR3 DNA sequence: TGTGCCTGGAGTGCCCCTAGCGGGGGTCGAGGTACGCAGTATTTT. As protein: CAWSAPSGGRGTQYF.

This rearrangement joins TRBV4-2 to TRBJ2-1, with TRBD2 identical over 14 bases. Germline CDR1 and CDR2: LGHNA and YNFKEQ. The CDR3 extends over 15 amino acids. Trimming removed 3 bases from V and 6 bases from J; junction bases left unmatched: 1. The CDR3 nucleotides read TGTGCCAGCAGCCAGACTAGCGGGGGGGCCAATGAGCAGTTCTTC. Translated: CASSQTSGGANEQFF.

This chain links TRBV27 with TRBJ2-3; 8 bases map to TRBD2. Trimming removed 7 bases from V and 4 bases from J; junction bases left unmatched: 13. Germline CDR1 MNHEY, CDR2 SMNVEV (reference sequence). This CDR3 is 16 amino acids long. CDR3 sequence reads: CASTRRLAGSADTQYF. DNA for the CDR3: TGTGCCAGCACCCGGCGGTTAGCGGGGTCGGCAGATACGCAGTATTTT.

This clone was picked up a small number of times. The gene calls are TRBV6-4 and TRBJ2-2, with 13 bases fitting TRBD2. This CDR3 region has 15 residues. Trimming at V came to 5 bases and at J to 5 bases, leaving 2 bases not matched to a gene. Germline-derived CDR1 and CDR2 are MRHNA and SNTAGT. The CDR3 nucleotides read TGTGCCAGCAGTCCACTAGCGGGAGGGACCGGGGAGCTGTTTTTT. It codes for CASSPLAGGTGELFF.

The chain joins TRBV7-8 to TRBJ1-2; D might be TRBD1 (5 bases). The V end lost 5 bases, the J end lost 1 base, and 11 bases lay between the germline ends. There are 14 residues in the CDR3. Germline lookup yields CDR1 SGHVS and CDR2 FQNEAQ. The CDR3 DNA reads as TGTGCCAGCAGCCGCCCGGGGGTTAACTATGGCTACACCTTC. Translating it yields CASSRPGVNYGYTF.

In this sample, this clone turned up once. V usage is TRBV4-3 and J usage is TRBJ2-1; 8 nucleotides align to TRBD2. Germline V CDR1 and CDR2: LGHNA, YSLEER. The CDR3 is 13 residues long. Trimming at V came to 4 bases and at J to 9 bases, leaving 5 bases not matched to a gene. CDR3 in amino acids: CASSPGGPTEQFF. The CDR3 nucleotides read TGCGCCAGCAGCCCGGGGGGGCCTACTGAGCAGTTCTTC.